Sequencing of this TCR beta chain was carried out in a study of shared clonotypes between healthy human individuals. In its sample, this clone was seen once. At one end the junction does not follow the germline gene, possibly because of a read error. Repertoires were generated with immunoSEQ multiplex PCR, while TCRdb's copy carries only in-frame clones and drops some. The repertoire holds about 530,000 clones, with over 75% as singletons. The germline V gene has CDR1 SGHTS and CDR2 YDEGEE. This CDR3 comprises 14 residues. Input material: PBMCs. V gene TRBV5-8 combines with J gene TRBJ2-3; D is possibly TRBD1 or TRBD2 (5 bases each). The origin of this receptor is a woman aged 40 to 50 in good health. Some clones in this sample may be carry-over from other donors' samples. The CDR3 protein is CARSLEAGWGTQYF. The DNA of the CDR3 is TGTGCCCGCAGCTTGGAGGCAGGGTGGGGTACGCAGTATTTT.